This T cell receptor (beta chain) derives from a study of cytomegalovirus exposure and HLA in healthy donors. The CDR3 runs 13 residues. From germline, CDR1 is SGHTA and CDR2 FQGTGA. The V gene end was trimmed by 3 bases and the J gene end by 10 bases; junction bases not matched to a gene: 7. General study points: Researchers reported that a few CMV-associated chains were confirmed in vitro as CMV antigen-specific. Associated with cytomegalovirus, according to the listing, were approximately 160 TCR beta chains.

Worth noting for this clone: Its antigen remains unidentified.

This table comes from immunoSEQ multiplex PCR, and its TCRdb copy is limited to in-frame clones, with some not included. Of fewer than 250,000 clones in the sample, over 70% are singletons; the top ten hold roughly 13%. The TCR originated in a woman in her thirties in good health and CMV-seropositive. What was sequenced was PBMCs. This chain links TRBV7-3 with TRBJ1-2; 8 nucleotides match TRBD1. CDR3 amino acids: CASSFRDRTNYTF. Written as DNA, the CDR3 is TGTGCCAGCAGCTTCCGGGACAGGACTAACTACACCTTC. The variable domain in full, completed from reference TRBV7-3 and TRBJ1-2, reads GAGVSQTPSNKVTEKGKYVELRCDPISGHTALYWYRQSLGQGPEFLIYFQGTGAADDSGLPNDRFFAVRPEGSVSTLKIQRTERGDSAVYLCASSFRDRTNYTFGSGTRLTVV.